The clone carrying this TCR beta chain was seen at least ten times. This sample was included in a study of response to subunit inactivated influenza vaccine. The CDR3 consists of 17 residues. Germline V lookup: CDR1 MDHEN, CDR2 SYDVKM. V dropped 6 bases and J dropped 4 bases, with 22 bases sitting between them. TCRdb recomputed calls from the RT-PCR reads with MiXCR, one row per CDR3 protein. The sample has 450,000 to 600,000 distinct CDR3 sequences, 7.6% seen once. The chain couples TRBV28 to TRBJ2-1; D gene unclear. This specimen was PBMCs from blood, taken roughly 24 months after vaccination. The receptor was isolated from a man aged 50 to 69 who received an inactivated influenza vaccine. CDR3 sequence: CASSHSPSSLGYNEQFF. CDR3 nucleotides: TGTGCCAGCAGCCATTCCCCCTCCTCCTTGGGTTACAATGAGCAGTTCTTC.